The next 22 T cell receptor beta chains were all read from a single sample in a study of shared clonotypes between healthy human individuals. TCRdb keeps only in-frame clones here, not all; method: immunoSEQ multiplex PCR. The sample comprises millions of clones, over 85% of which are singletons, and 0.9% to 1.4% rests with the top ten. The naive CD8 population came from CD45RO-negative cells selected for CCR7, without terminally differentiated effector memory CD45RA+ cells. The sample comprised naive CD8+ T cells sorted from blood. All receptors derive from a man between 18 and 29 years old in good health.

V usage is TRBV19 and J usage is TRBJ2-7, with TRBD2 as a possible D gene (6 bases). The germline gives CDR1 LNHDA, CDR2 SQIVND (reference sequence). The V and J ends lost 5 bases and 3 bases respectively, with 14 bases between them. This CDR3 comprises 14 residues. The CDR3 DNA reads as TGTGCCAGTAGTTTTCGACGGGAGAACTACGAGCAGTACTTC. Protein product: CASSFRRENYEQYF.

The CDR3 DNA reads TGTGCCAGTCAACAAGGGTCCACTGAAGCTTTCTTT. Protein: CASQQGSTEAFF. This chain connects TRBV6-1 to TRBJ1-1; D is unclear. CDR3 size: 12 residues. Germline assignment: CDR1 MNHNS and CDR2 SASEGT. V lost 9 bases and J lost 4, with 12 bases in between.

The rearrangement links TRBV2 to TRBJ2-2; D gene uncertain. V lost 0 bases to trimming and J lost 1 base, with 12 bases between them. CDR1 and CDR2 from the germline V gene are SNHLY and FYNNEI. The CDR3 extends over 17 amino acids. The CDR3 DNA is TGTGCCAGCAGTGAAGCGACCCGGTTAGGGAACACCGGGGAGCTGTTTTTT. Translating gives CASSEATRLGNTGELFF.

The CDR3 bases are TGTGCCAGCAGCGTAGGCTCCGGGGGCCAATCGGTTTGGGCTTACAATGAGCAGTTCTTC. Amino acids: CASSVGSGGQSVWAYNEQFF. The chain links TRBV9 to TRBJ2-1; tentatively, D is TRBD1 or TRBD2 (6 bases each). CDR3 size: 20 residues. V was pared by 0 bases and J by 4 bases, with 26 bases between. Per the germline V gene, CDR1 is SGDLS and CDR2 is YYNGEE.

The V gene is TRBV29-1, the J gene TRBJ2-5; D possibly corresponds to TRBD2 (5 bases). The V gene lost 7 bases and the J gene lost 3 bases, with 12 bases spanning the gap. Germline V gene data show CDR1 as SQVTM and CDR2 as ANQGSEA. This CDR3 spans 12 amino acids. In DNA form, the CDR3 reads TGCAGCGGGGAGTTGGGAGAAGAGACCCAGTACTTC. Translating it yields CSGELGEETQYF.

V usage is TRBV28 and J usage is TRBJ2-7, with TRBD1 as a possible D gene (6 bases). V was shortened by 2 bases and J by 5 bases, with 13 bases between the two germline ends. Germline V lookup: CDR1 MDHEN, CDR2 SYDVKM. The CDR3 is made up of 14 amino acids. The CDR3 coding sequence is TGTGCCAGCAGTTTAGGGGGAGAGGGGGACGAGCAGTACTTC. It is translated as CASSLGGEGDEQYF. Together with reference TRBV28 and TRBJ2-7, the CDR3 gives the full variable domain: DVKVTQSSRYLVKRTGEKVFLECVQDMDHENMFWYRQDPGLGLRLIYFSYDVKMKEKGDIPEGYSVSREKKERFSLILESASTNQTSMYLCASSLGGEGDEQYFGPGTRLTVT.

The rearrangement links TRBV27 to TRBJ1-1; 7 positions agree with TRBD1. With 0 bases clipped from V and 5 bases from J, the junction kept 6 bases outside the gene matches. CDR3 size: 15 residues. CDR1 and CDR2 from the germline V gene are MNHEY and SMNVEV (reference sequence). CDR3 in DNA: TGTGCCAGCAGTTTATCCAGGGGGGCTAGGACTGAAGCTTTCTTT. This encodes CASSLSRGARTEAFF.

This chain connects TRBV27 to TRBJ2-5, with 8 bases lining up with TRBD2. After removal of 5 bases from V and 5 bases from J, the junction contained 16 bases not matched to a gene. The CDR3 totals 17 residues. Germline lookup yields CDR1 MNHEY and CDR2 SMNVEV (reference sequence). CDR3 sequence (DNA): TGTGCCAGCAGTCCAGTCACAGTAGCGGGAATAAGGGAGACCCAGTACTTC. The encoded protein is CASSPVTVAGIRETQYF.

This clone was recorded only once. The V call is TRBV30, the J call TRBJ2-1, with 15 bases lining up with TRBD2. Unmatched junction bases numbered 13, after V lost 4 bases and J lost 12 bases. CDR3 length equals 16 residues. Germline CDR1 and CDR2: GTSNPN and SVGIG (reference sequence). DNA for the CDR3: TGTGCCTGGACCCAAGGACTAGCGGGAGGGAGGCAGGGGCAGTTCTTC. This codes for CAWTQGLAGGRQGQFF.

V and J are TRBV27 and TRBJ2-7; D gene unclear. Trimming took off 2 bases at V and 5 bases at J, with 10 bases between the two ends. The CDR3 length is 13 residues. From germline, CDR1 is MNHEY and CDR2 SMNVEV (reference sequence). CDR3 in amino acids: CASSLPDPNEQYF. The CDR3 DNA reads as TGTGCCAGCAGTTTACCGGACCCCAACGAGCAGTACTTC.

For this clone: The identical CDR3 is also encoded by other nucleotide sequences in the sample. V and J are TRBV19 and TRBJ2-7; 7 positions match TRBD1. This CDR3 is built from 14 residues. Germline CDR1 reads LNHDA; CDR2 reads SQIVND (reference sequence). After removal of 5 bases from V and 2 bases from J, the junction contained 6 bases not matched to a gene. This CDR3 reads CASSPRQGPYEQYF. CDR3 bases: TGTGCCAGTAGTCCAAGACAGGGACCCTACGAGCAGTACTTC.

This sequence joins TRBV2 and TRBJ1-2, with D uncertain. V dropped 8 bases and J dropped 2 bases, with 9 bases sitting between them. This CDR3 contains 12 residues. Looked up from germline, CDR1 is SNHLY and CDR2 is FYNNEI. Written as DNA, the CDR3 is TGTGCCAGCCCGGACGGAAACTATGGCTACACCTTC. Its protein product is CASPDGNYGYTF. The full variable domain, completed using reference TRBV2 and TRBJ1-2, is EPEVTQTPSHQVTQMGQEVILRCVPISNHLYFYWYRQILGQKVEFLVSFYNNEISEKSEIFDDQFSVERPDGSNFTLKIRSTKLEDSAMYFCASPDGNYGYTFGSGTRLTVV.

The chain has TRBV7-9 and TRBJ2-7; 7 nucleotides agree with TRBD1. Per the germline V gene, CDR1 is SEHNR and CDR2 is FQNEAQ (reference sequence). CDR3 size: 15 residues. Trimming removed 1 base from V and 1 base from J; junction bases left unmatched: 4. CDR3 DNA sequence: TGTGCCAGCAGCTTAGTGACAGGGTTGTCCTACGAGCAGTACTTC. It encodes CASSLVTGLSYEQYF.

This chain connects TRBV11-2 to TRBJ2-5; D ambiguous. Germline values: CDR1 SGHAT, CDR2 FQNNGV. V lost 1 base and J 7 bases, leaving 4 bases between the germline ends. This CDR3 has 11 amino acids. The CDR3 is CASSLVATQYF. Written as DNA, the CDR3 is TGTGCCAGCAGCTTAGTGGCGACCCAGTACTTC. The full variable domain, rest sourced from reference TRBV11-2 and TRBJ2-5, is EAGVAQSPRYKIIEKRQSVAFWCNPISGHATLYWYQQILGQGPKLLIQFQNNGVVDDSQLPKDRFSAERLKGVDSTLKIQPAKLEDSAVYLCASSLVATQYFGPGTRLLVL.

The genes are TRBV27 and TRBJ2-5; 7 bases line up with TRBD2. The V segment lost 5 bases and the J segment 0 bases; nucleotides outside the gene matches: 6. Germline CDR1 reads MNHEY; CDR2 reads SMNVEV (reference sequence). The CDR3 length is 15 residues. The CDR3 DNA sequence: TGTGCCAGCAGTCCCGCTACTAGCGACCAAGAGACCCAGTACTTC. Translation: CASSPATSDQETQYF.

The chain's CDR3 is CASFDEVGRTEAFF. CDR3 nucleotides: TGTGCCAGCTTCGACGAGGTGGGGAGGACTGAAGCTTTCTTT. This chain joins TRBV6-5 and TRBJ1-1; D ambiguous. Trimming removed 8 bases from V and 5 bases from J, with 18 bases in between. The CDR3 runs to 14 residues. Germline values: CDR1 MNHEY, CDR2 SVGAGI.

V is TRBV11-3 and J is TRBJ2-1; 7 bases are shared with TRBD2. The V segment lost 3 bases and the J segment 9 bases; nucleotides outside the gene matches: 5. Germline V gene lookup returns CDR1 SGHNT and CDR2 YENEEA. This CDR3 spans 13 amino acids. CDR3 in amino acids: CASSLGPGGEQFF. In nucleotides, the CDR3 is TGTGCCAGCAGCTTGGGCCCGGGGGGTGAGCAGTTCTTC.

The CDR3, as DNA: TGTGCCAGCAGTTACCTAAACGCAGGGACAAATGAGCAGTTCTTC. Amino acid sequence: CASSYLNAGTNEQFF. V gene TRBV27 combines with J gene TRBJ2-1, with D perhaps TRBD1 (6 bases). Germline CDR1 MNHEY, CDR2 SMNVEV (reference sequence). The CDR3 covers 15 residues. The V end was cut by 4 bases, the J end by 7 bases, with 17 bases between.

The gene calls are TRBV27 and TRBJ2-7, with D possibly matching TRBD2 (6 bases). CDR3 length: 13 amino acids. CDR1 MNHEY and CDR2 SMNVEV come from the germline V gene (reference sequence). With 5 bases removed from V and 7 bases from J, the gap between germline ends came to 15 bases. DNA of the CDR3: TGTGCCAGCAGTCCCTGGACTATTGGGGAGCAGTACTTC. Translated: CASSPWTIGEQYF.

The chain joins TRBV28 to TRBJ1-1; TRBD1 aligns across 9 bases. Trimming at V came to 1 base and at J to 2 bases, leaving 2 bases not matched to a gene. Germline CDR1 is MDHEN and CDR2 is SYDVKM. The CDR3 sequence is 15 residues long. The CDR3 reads CASSLLGQGNTEAFF. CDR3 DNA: TGTGCCAGCAGTTTATTGGGACAGGGAAACACTGAAGCTTTCTTT.

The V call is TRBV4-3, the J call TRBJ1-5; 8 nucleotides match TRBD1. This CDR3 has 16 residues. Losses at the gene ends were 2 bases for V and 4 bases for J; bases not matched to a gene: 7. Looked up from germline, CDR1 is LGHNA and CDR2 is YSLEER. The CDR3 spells CASSQILDRENQPQHF. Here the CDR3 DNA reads TGCGCCAGCAGCCAAATCCTGGACAGGGAAAATCAGCCCCAGCATTTT.

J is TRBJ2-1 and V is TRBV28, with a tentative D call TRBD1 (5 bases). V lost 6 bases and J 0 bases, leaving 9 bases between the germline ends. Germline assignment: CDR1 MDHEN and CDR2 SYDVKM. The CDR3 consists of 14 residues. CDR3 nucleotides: TGTGCCAGCAGGACAGACAGCTCCTACAATGAGCAGTTCTTC. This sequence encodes CASRTDSSYNEQFF.